These 9 T cell receptor beta chains came from one sample sequenced in a study of blood T cell repertoires in COVID-19. The protocol was immunoSEQ multiplex PCR, while the TCRdb copy is restricted to in-frame clones and leaves out a portion. The repertoire holds approximately 200,000 clones, 80% to 90% seen once, with about 3.5% in the top ten. Sequences were obtained from PBMCs or T cells enriched from blood (not recorded which). The receptors were sampled from a woman between 25 and 40 years old who had been exposed to COVID-19.

The chain joins TRBV29-1 to TRBJ2-7, with 7 bases that match TRBD1. The V gene end was trimmed by 7 bases and the J gene end by 1 base; junction bases not matched to a gene: 7. The CDR3 runs 13 residues. The germline CDR1 and CDR2 sequences are SQVTM and ANQGSEA. CDR3 DNA: TGCAGCGCCTTGACAGGGAATTCCTACGAGCAGTACTTC. Amino acids: CSALTGNSYEQYF.

The CDR3 bases are TGTGCCAGCAGCCCGGTGTCGTCCCAGGGGTTCTACTATGGCTACACCTTC. Its protein is CASSPVSSQGFYYGYTF. This rearrangement joins TRBV4-2 to TRBJ1-2; D is perhaps TRBD1 (6 bases). The CDR3 is made up of 17 amino acids. Trimming took off 4 bases at V and 3 bases at J, with 21 bases between the two ends. The germline V gene has CDR1 LGHNA and CDR2 YNFKEQ.

The chain recombines TRBV27 with TRBJ1-4; no firm D call. This CDR3 contains 14 residues. Germline CDR1 is MNHEY and CDR2 is SMNVEV (reference sequence). Trimming stripped 6 bases from V and 0 bases from J, with 8 bases between. The CDR3 DNA sequence: TGTGCCAGCAGCTACGGGACAACTAATGAAAAACTGTTTTTT. Amino acid sequence: CASSYGTTNEKLFF. Full variable domain (missing parts from reference TRBV27 and TRBJ1-4): EAQVTQNPRYLITVTGKKLTVTCSQNMNHEYMSWYRQDPGLGLRQIYYSMNVEVTDKGDVPEGYKVSRKEKRNFPLILESPSPNQTSLYFCASSYGTTNEKLFFGSGTQLSVL.

The J gene is TRBJ1-6, the V gene TRBV27; D ambiguous. Per the germline V gene, CDR1 is MNHEY and CDR2 is SMNVEV (reference sequence). This CDR3 is built from 17 residues. The V gene lost 0 bases and the J gene lost 0 bases, with 9 bases spanning the gap. CDR3 sequence (DNA): TGTGCCAGCAGTTTATCAGGCGGGAGCTCCTATAATTCACCCCTCCACTTT. Encoded protein: CASSLSGGSSYNSPLHF.

The CDR3 coding sequence is TGTGCCAGCTCACCACTCAGGCGACAGTCTACCTACGAGCAGTACTTC. Protein product: CASSPLRRQSTYEQYF. The chain employs TRBV18 and TRBJ2-7; the D gene is possibly TRBD1 (5 bases). V dropped 1 base and J dropped 2 bases, with 15 bases sitting between them. The CDR3 runs to 16 residues. From germline, CDR1 is KGHSH and CDR2 LQKENI. Full variable domain (missing parts from reference TRBV18 and TRBJ2-7): NAGVMQNPRHLVRRRGQEARLRCSPMKGHSHVYWYRQLPEEGLKFMVYLQKENIIDESGMPKERFSAEFPKEGPSILRIQQVVRGDSAAYFCASSPLRRQSTYEQYFGPGTRLTVT.

The chain couples TRBV24-1 to TRBJ2-1; tentative D call: TRBD1 (6 bases). Trimming left V 4 bases short and J 0 bases short, with 9 bases between. The CDR3 is 15 residues long. The germline gives CDR1 KGHDR, CDR2 SFDVKD. CDR3 region: CATSESRGSYNEQFF. The CDR3, as DNA: TGTGCCACCAGTGAGTCCAGGGGCTCCTACAATGAGCAGTTCTTC.

V and J are TRBV2 and TRBJ2-1; D is uncertain. CDR3 length equals 16 residues. Germline V gives CDR1 SNHLY, CDR2 FYNNEI. Trimming took 8 bases from V and 0 from J, leaving 17 bases between them. CDR3 DNA sequence: TGTGCCAGCCTTGGCCGGGTTCCCTTCTCCTACAATGAGCAGTTCTTC. Its protein is CASLGRVPFSYNEQFF. Full variable domain (rest looked up from reference TRBV2 and TRBJ2-1): EPEVTQTPSHQVTQMGQEVILRCVPISNHLYFYWYRQILGQKVEFLVSFYNNEISEKSEIFDDQFSVERPDGSNFTLKIRSTKLEDSAMYFCASLGRVPFSYNEQFFGPGTRLTVL.

The chain uses TRBV5-4 and TRBJ1-3; tentatively, D is TRBD1 (5 bases). The V gene lost 2 bases and the J gene lost 3 bases, with 6 bases spanning the gap. There are 13 residues in the CDR3. Germline CDR1 reads SGHNT; CDR2 reads YYREEE (reference sequence). CDR3: CASSFQGGNTIYF. For the CDR3, the DNA is TGTGCCAGCAGCTTTCAGGGTGGAAACACCATATATTTT.

The chain employs TRBV10-2 and TRBJ2-1, with TRBD2 as a possible D gene (6 bases). Germline CDR1 is WSHSY and CDR2 is SAAADI. V dropped 8 bases and J dropped 3 bases, with 14 bases sitting between them. The CDR3 extends over 14 amino acids. CDR3 sequence: CASSPLAYYNEQFF. CDR3 bases: TGCGCCAGCTCACCGCTAGCGTACTACAATGAGCAGTTCTTC.